This TCR beta chain was observed in a study of cytomegalovirus exposure and HLA in healthy donors (dated by TCRdb to 2017 to 2019). At the level of the whole study: According to an earlier analysis of several hundred of the donors, 200 million or so T cells yielded 90 million to 130 million unique TCR beta sequences and less than 300 Gb of sequence data. An early release that covered fewer than 800 HLA-typed donors contained about 300 gigabases of sequencing data and roughly 84 million unique TCR sequences. The genetic ancestry cluster associated with self-reported Caucasian donors included approximately 85% of the roughly 390 genotyped donors. The study aimed to test whether cataloging public T cell receptors could reveal signatures of past pathogen exposure. The study profiled the T cell repertoires of under 700 subjects by immunosequencing and related them to cytomegalovirus serostatus. In addition to the first cohort of roughly 670 subjects, a separate validation cohort of 120 different subjects was used. To predict cytomegalovirus infection status, the study combined high-throughput TCR immunosequencing, statistical association of individual TCRs with disease status, and machine learning. In a later analysis, previously published TCR beta repertoires from several hundred donors were re-analyzed and high-resolution HLA genotyping was added so that TCR occurrence patterns could be studied. In the later analysis, no new phenotypic data were used to find candidate immune exposures; instead, reliance was placed on TCR beta sequences and their occurrence across donors. An earlier analysis of 450 to 750 of the donors used high-throughput TCR beta sequencing to judge whether each TCR beta V gene segment behaved as functional or pseudogenic. Alongside the repertoire data, information on donor age, sex, ethnicity and CMV serostatus was compiled. A later genetic analysis took genome-wide SNP genotypes for about 65% of the 666 donors and used that subset as a discovery cohort. All discovery cohort repertoires had been generated using a single sequencing platform. Class I and class II HLA loci were covered by the typing at four-digit resolution. Typing coverage varied by locus: about 629-630 donors for A, B, C, DRB1 and DQB1; 522 for DQA1; more than 600 for DPA1; around 490 for DPB1. Because of strong linkage in the cohort, roughly five DR-DQ haplotypes were treated as single units for association and clustering. Among around 400 genotyped donors of the cohort, an average of around 250,000 unique TCR beta nucleotide sequences was sequenced per donor, of which about 18% were non-productive. Summary of the overall study and its limitations: The authors suggested that the approach could potentially be generalized to other disease states and immunological phenotypes. Assigning TCR associations to individual alleles was difficult when HLA alleles, especially DR and DQ, strongly co-occurred. In a later analysis, several top co-occurrence clusters were reported to appear linked to parvovirus B19, influenza, CMV and Epstein-Barr virus. Because counts were too low, some 17 rarely observed V segments, including chromosome 9 orphons, were excluded from the earlier analysis of about 500 of the donors. In a later analysis, most CMV-associated TCR beta chains were found to appear HLA-restricted, with HLA associations seemingly driven largely by CMV exposure. At a false discovery rate of 0.05, a later analysis linked about 16,000 TCR beta sequences to specific HLA alleles. A later genetic analysis associated a missense DCLRE1C variant with V-gene and J-gene trimming of TCR beta chains, and an independent cohort replicated the association. The cohort was sequenced for TCR beta chains only, and without alpha or paired-chain data the features that could be detected were limited. While some public TCRs were present in many individuals, most TCR sequences turned up only very rarely across donors. Sequencing depth was assumed to be roughly uniform across donors in the presence/absence analyses, though that assumption may not hold. Because the 87-base-pair reads could not distinguish some IMGT-functional V segments, including TRBV6-2 and TRBV6-3, those segments were excluded. A further reported finding was that TCR beta sequences accurately predicted the HLA-A and HLA-B alleles for most subjects in the first cohort. In a later genetic analysis, fewer N-insertions in productive TCRs were reported among donors in an Asian-associated ancestry cluster than the roughly 710-donor mean. According to a later analysis, TCR association rates differed among HLA loci, with DRB1 alleles showing the most associated TCRs and HLA-C alleles showing the fewest. An earlier analysis of some 560 of the donors showed that most TCR beta V segments appeared in productive rearrangements either about 90% or about 30% of the time, which broadly matched IMGT annotations. The only immune exposure information available for the cohort was CMV serostatus. Because HLA typing was unavailable for some donors at each locus, only the typed subset was used in association tests. A cluster of highly shared sequence variants was judged likely to be a technical artifact of the sequencing pipeline. In the study, 150 to 200 TCR beta chains were listed as associated with cytomegalovirus. Three of the identified cytomegalovirus-associated TCR beta chains were confirmed in vitro to be specific for cytomegalovirus antigens. Linkage disequilibrium might explain the correlated functional status among segregating V segments, but an unknown experimental factor could not be ruled out. In a later analysis, HLA-associated TCR beta chains were found to be more clonally expanded and to have lower generation probabilities than equally common non-associated chains. Cytomegalovirus status was reported to be diagnosed by the classifier with high specificity and sensitivity in both the original and validation cohorts.

Libraries were made using the immunoSEQ multiplex PCR assay. The multiplex PCR relied on a mix of 60 forward primers for TCR Vbeta segments and 13 reverse primers for TCR Jbeta segments. Amplification of the CDR3 region of rearranged TCR beta genes was performed with a multiplex PCR assay on genomic DNA. The Illumina HiSeq System was used to sequence the amplified TCR beta libraries as 87-base-pair reads. The authors' analysis ran thus. Across the roughly 640 repertoires, a later analysis counted around 80 million unique TCR beta chains, around 11 million of which were shared by at least two donors. A nearest-neighbor algorithm error-corrected the raw reads and collapsed the reads into unique sequences, merging closely related sequences to remove PCR and sequencing errors. Alignment of CDR3 sequences to IMGT reference sequences was used to assign V, D and J gene segments. For a sequence to be retained, at least a six-nucleotide match to both a V gene segment and a J gene segment was required. Rearrangements were classified as productive when the CDR3 lacked stop codons and remained in frame with V and J, and all other rearrangements were classified as non-productive. Following IMGT convention, CDR3 was defined as the stretch from the second conserved V-encoded cysteine up to the conserved J-encoded phenylalanine. The earlier analysis of about 590 of the donors excluded sequences that lacked an unambiguous match to a single V gene segment. In an earlier analysis of 587 of the donors, V segments were called functional above 56.7% productive rearrangements and were called segregating when the between-donor standard deviation exceeded 5%. To diagnose cytomegalovirus status from the catalog of TCR beta chain sequences, a statistical classification framework was built. A later analysis assigned V and J genes by comparing TCR nucleotide sequences with IMGT/GENE-DB human TR gene sequences. A later analysis assigned CDR3 sequences and most-parsimonious VDJ recombination scenarios with the TCRdist pipeline. In a later analysis, each TCR beta chain was defined by its CDR3 amino acid sequence together with its V-gene family, and reads without a unique V-gene family were excluded. A later analysis removed roughly 590 highly shared, low-generation-probability nucleotide sequences to deal with suspected cross-contamination and a sequencing artifact. In a later analysis, a clonal expansion index was calculated for each public chain from normalized within-repertoire ranks of inferred template counts. Generation probabilities in a later analysis came from a VDJ recombination model fitted to out-of-frame rearrangements, and those results were checked against IGoR. In a later analysis, hypergeometric tests were used to score TCR-TCR, TCR-HLA and TCR-CMV co-occurrence, with a repertoire-size bias correction applied to TCR pairs. To estimate false discovery rates, a later analysis permuted the HLA or CMV assignments 20 times. In a later analysis, co-occurring TCRs were grouped with DBSCAN, and TCRdist sequence similarity was added when clustering was performed within HLA-allele-positive subsets. Repertoires with fewer than 30,000 or more than 120,000 public chains, plus five repertoires with anomalous nucleotide sharing, were excluded from co-occurrence clustering. TCRdb stores this immuneACCESS table with in-frame sequences only. Part of the clones is absent; in the studies checked, under half of the shortfall reflects unresolved V genes, and no reason is known for the rest. V and J calls plus clone size are reproduced from that table; the DNA served to infer D and trimming. A total of around 140,000 clones appear in this sample, approximately 80% of them only once. The ten largest clones take up 1.9% of the sample.

Here V drops 5 bases and J drops 0 bases, and the junction holds 2 bases not matched to any gene. Via the germline V gene (reference sequence), CDR1 is SEHNR and CDR2 FQNEAQ. The CDR3 covers 15 residues, taking in both the cysteine and the phenylalanine. The retained sequence is limited to the CDR3, 45 bases, with the frame set at the first base. On this clone: The target of this receptor is not known. No much larger clone is present one base from it, and per-base qualities are unavailable.

The cohort comprised 670 or so healthy bone marrow donors. Cohort members were all nominally healthy when sampled, although unrecorded immune exposures were likely present. The donor tested CMV seronegative and was one of the 352 seronegative cohort members. Each donor provided a peripheral blood sample, and peripheral blood mononuclear cells were used for TCR beta sequencing. Genomic DNA extraction from the blood cell samples was performed with the Qiagen DNeasy Blood Extraction Kit. This TCR came from a woman in her 40s in good health and CMV-seronegative. Sequences were obtained from PBMCs. Recombination joined TRBV7-9 with TRBJ1-3; TRBD1 agrees with 9 junctional bases. The DNA sequence is given as TGTGCCAGCAGCCCACAGGGGGCCTCTGGAAACACCATATATTTT. Its translation reads: CASSPQGASGNTIYF. With all but the CDR3 taken from the reference TRBV7-9 and TRBJ1-3 genes, the full variable domain is: DTGVSQNPRHKITKRGQNVTFRCDPISEHNRLYWYRQTLGQGPEFLTYFQNEAQLEKSRLLSDRFSAERPKGSFSTLEIQRTEQGDSAMYLCASSPQGASGNTIYFGEGSWLTVV.